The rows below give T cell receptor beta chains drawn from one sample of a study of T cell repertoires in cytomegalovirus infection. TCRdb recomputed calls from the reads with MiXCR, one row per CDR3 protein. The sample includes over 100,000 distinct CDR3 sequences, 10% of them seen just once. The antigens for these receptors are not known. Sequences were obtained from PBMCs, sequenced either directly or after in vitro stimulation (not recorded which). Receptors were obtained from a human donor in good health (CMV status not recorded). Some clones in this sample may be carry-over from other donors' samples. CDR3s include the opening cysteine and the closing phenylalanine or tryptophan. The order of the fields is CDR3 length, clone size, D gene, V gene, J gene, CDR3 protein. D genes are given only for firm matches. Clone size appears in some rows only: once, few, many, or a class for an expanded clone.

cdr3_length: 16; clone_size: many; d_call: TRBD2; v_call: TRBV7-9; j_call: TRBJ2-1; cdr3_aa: CASRGIPGGSYNEQFF
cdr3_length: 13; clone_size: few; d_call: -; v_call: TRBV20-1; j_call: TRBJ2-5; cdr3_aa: CSARTGLQETQYF
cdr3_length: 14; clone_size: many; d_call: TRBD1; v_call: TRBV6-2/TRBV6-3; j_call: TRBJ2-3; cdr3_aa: CATSRDSPLSTQYF
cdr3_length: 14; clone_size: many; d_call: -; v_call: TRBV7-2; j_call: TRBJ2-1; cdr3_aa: CASSLPESGNEQFF
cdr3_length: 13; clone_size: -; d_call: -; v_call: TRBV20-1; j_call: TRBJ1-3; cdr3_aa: CSARHSTGNTIYF
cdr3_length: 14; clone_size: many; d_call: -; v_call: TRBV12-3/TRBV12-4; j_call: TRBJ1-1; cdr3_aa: CASRGRGLLTEAFF
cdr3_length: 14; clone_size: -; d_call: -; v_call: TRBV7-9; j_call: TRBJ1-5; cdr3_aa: CASSLPDSHGPQHF
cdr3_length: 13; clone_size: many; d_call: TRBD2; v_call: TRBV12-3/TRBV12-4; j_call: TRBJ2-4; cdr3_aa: CASSRTSGTSRYF
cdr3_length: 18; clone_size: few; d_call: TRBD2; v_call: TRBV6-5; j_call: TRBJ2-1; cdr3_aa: CASRSGTSGGLLYNEQFF
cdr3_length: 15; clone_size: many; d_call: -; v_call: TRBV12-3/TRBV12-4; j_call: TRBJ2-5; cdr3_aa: CASSLMQGIEETQYF
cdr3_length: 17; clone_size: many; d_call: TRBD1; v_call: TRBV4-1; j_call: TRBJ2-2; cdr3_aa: CASSPLGQGKNTGELFF
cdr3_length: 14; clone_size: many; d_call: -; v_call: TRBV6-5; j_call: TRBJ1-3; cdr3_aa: CASSYSPSGNTIYF
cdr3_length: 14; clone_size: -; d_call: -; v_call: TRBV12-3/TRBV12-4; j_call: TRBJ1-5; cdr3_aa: CASSSDQFDQPQHF
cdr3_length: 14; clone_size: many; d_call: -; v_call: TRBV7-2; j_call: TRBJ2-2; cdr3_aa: CASSLVAGTGELFF
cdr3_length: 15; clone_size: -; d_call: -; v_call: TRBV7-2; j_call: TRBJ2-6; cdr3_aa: CANSFRVAGANVLTF
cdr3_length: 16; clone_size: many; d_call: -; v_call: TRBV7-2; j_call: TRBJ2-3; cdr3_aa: CASSNHSLSGTDTQYF
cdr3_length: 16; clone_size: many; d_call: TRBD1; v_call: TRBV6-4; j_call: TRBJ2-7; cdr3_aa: CASSEEGGQGSYEQYF